This T cell receptor beta chain was captured by sequencing in a study of T cell responses to AZD1222 COVID-19 vaccine. Study-level findings and limits: Among spike-specific TCRs, nearly half reportedly target unmutated variant regions. Only a handful of AZD1222 recipients, several in all, had baseline seropositivity. Two AZD1222 doses significantly raised spike-specific TCR breadth and depth over controls. A mostly white British donor set with more females was recruited, and clonal diversity was possibly underestimated.

Only in-frame clones appear in the TCRdb table, and some are missing; sequencing was by immunoSEQ multiplex PCR. Here the sample spans some 120,000 clones, about 89% being singletons. Notes on this clone: Its antigen is unknown.

CDR1 is SGHTA, CDR2 FQGTGA, per germline. V was pared by 5 bases and J by 7 bases, with 7 bases of the junction left unmatched. This CDR3 contains 13 residues. This specimen was peripheral blood, taken on day 0 of AZD1222 vaccination. V gene TRBV7-3 combines with J gene TRBJ2-7; 8 bases are shared with TRBD2. The TCR was taken from an adult in good health. In DNA, the CDR3 is TGTGCCAGCAGCCCAAGAGCGGGAGATGAGCAGTACTTC. This sequence encodes CASSPRAGDEQYF.